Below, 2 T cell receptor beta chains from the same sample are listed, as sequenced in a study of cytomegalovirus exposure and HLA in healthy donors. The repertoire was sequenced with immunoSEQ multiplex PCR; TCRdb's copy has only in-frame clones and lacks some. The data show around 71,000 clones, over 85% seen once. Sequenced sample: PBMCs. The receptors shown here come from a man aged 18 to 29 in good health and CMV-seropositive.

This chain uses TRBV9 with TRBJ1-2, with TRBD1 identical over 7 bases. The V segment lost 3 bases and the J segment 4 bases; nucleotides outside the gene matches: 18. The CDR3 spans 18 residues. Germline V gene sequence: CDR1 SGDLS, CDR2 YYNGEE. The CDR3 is CASSANTGDEDKIYGYTF. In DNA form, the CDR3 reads TGTGCCAGCAGCGCCAATACAGGGGATGAGGACAAGATCTATGGCTACACCTTC.

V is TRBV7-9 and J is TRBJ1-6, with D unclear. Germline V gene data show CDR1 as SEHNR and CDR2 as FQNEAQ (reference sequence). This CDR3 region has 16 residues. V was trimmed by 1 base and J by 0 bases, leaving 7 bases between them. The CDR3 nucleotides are TGTGCCAGCAGCTTAGGTGGCAGCTCCTATAATTCACCCCTCCACTTT. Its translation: CASSLGGSSYNSPLHF.